This entry lists 8 T cell receptor beta chains sequenced from one sample in a study of T cells after yellow fever vaccination. Using its own MiXCR run on the 5' RACE reads, TCRdb lists one record per CDR3 protein. The sample yields 350,000 to 550,000 distinct CDR3 sequences, under 20% seen once. The sequencing used PBMCs, collected before the yellow fever booster vaccination. The receptors were sampled from a man younger than 35 who received the YFV17D yellow fever vaccine.

This clonotype was recorded at least ten times. The chain combines TRBV7-6 with TRBJ2-3; D gene uncertain. The CDR3 is 12 residues long. V gave up 5 bases and J gave up 14 bases, with 17 bases separating them. Germline V CDR1 and CDR2: SGHVS, FNYEAQ. CDR3 residues: CASSPSVARLYF. The CDR3 nucleotides are TGTGCCAGCAGCCCATCGGTGGCCCGGTTGTATTTT.

J is TRBJ2-1 and V is TRBV7-6, with TRBD2 matching over 14 bases. V lost 5 bases and J lost 8; bases outside the gene matches: 5. The CDR3 totals 15 residues. CDR1 SGHVS and CDR2 FNYEAQ come from the germline V gene. CDR3 protein: CASSPGTSGGYEQFF. Written as DNA, the CDR3 is TGTGCCAGCAGCCCCGGGACTAGCGGGGGCTATGAGCAGTTCTTC.

This chain uses TRBV6-6 with TRBJ2-2; TRBD1 matches at 7 bases. This CDR3 has 15 amino acids. J lost 2 bases, V lost 6 bases, and 6 bases had no gene match. Germline lookup yields CDR1 MNHNY and CDR2 SVGAGI (reference sequence). CDR3 DNA: TGTGCCAGCAGCTATACAGGGGCCAACACCGGGGAGCTGTTTTTT. Its protein is CASSYTGANTGELFF.

The V call is TRBV24-1, the J call TRBJ1-1; D not resolved. CDR1 and CDR2 from the germline V gene are KGHDR and SFDVKD. V was cut by 1 base and J by 5 bases, with 7 bases left in between. The CDR3 is made up of 13 amino acids. The chain's CDR3 is CATSDFGETEAFF. The CDR3 DNA sequence: TGTGCCACCAGTGATTTCGGGGAAACTGAAGCTTTCTTT.

This clonotype showed up just a few times. V and J are TRBV4-2 and TRBJ2-1, with 9 positions matching TRBD1. V was pared by 0 bases and J by 3 bases, with 3 bases of the junction left unmatched. The CDR3 length is 16 residues. The germline CDR1 and CDR2 sequences are LGHNA and YNFKEQ. The CDR3 loop is CASSQDAGQGYNEQFF. The CDR3 DNA reads as TGTGCCAGCAGCCAAGATGCGGGACAGGGCTACAATGAGCAGTTCTTC.

This clonotype was counted only a few times. The CDR3 nucleotides are TGTGCCAGCAGCTTGGGTGAGGGGGTTGCGCAGTATTTT. Translated: CASSLGEGVAQYF. The chain has TRBV11-1 and TRBJ2-3; D may be TRBD1 (6 bases). Trimming shortened V by 3 bases and J by 10 bases, and 14 bases separated the two germline ends. CDR1 and CDR2 (germline): SGHAT, FQDESV (reference sequence). This CDR3 has 13 amino acids. The variable domain in full, completed from reference TRBV11-1 and TRBJ2-3, reads EAEVAQSPRYKITEKSQAVAFWCDPISGHATLYWYRQILGQGPELLVQFQDESVVDDSQLPKDRFSAERLKGVDSTLKIQPAELGDSAMYLCASSLGEGVAQYFGPGTRLTVL.

The CDR3 reads CSVGVGETQYF. CDR3 in DNA: TGCAGCGTCGGTGTTGGAGAGACCCAGTACTTC. This chain links TRBV29-1 with TRBJ2-5, with unresolved D. Trimming removed 6 bases from V and 4 bases from J, with 9 bases in between. Per the germline V gene, CDR1 is SQVTM and CDR2 is ANQGSEA. The CDR3 is made up of 11 amino acids.

This clonotype was found a few times. The rearrangement links TRBV29-1 to TRBJ2-2; 8 bases map to TRBD1. The CDR3 consists of 13 residues. Germline V gene sequence: CDR1 SQVTM, CDR2 ANQGSEA. J lost 6 bases, V lost 4 bases, and 4 bases had no gene match. DNA for the CDR3: TGCAGCGTTGCCAGGGGGCGTTCCGGGGAGCTGTTTTTT. Translating it yields CSVARGRSGELFF.